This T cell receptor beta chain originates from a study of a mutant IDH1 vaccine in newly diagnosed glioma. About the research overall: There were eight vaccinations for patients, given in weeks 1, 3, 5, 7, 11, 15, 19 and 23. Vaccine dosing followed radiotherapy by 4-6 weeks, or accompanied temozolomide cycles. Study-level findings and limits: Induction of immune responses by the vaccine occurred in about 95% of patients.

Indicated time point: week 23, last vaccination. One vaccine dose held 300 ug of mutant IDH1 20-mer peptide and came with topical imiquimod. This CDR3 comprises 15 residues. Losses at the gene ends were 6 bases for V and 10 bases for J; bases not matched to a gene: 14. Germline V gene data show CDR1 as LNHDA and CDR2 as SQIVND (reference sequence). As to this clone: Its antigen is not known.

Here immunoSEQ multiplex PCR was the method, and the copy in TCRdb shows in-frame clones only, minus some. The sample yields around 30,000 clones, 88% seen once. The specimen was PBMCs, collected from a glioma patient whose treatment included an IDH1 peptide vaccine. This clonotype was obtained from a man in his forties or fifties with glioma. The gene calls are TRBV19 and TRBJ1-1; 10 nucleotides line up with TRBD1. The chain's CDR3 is CASSSVPGQGKAAFF. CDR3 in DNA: TGTGCCAGTAGCTCAGTCCCGGGACAGGGGAAAGCAGCTTTCTTT.